The entry that follows covers one TCR beta chain sequence. Its specificity is not known. The source of the sample is a study of blood T cells in healthy people across ages. Study results and limitations: A strong correlation was seen between TCR beta diversity and naive T cell percentage.

Sample-barcoded 5' priming and a J-beta primer mix drove a second PCR of about 6 to 12 cycles. TCRdb re-analysed the 5' RACE reads in MiXCR, keeping a single row per CDR3 protein. The sample holds hundreds of thousands of distinct CDR3 sequences, under 70% seen once. Drawn from each donor were approximately 9.5 milliliters of peripheral blood. The sample comprised blood. This receptor was identified in a man between 60 and 75 years old in good health.

CDR3 loop: CASSSLVGETQYF. The CDR3 nucleotides are TGCGCCAGCAGCTCGCTAGTAGGGGAGACCCAGTACTTC. The chain has TRBV5-1 and TRBJ2-7, with D unclear. The DNA end lines up better with TRBJ2-5; the J call may be wrong. The CDR3 extends over 13 amino acids. Germline V lookup: CDR1 SGHRS, CDR2 YFSETQ.